This T cell receptor (beta chain) is from a study of regulatory T cells in long-lasting Graves disease. Study-wide findings and caveats: Persistent disease exhibited a predilection for TRBV28, TRBJ1-2 and TRBJ2-5.

Described time point: newly diagnosed GD, antithyroid drugs for less than 3 months. The authors made the TCR library using RNA they extracted from PBMCs. Patients came from an endocrinology department in Xi'an, China. This clonotype appeared many times. As yet, its antigen is unknown. Building the TCR beta libraries relied on iRepertoire HTBI primers, and CDR3 regions underwent Arm-PCR. TCRdb reprocessed the multiplex PCR reads via MiXCR and lists one record per CDR3 protein. The data show under 700,000 distinct CDR3 sequences, 15% to 20% seen once. The ends were cut back, 4 bases at V and 8 bases at J, with 20 bases in the middle. This CDR3 spans 15 amino acids. The germline gives CDR1 SGHAT, CDR2 FQNNGV. Separately, the same data were catalogued under a study of T cells in Graves' hyperthyroidism and ophthalmopathy.

This TCR was recovered from a woman between 40 and 65 years old with Graves disease. The sample consisted of peripheral blood mononuclear cells (PBMCs), taken at new diagnosis, from a patient treated with antithyroid drugs. The chain is built from TRBV11-2 and TRBJ1-2; D is ambiguous. The CDR3 DNA reads as TGTGCCAGCAGCTCAACCTTAGACGCACGGATGGGCTACACCTTC. It specifies CASSSTLDARMGYTF. The variable domain in full, completed from reference TRBV11-2 and TRBJ1-2, reads EAGVAQSPRYKIIEKRQSVAFWCNPISGHATLYWYQQILGQGPKLLIQFQNNGVVDDSQLPKDRFSAERLKGVDSTLKIQPAKLEDSAVYLCASSSTLDARMGYTFGSGTRLTVV.